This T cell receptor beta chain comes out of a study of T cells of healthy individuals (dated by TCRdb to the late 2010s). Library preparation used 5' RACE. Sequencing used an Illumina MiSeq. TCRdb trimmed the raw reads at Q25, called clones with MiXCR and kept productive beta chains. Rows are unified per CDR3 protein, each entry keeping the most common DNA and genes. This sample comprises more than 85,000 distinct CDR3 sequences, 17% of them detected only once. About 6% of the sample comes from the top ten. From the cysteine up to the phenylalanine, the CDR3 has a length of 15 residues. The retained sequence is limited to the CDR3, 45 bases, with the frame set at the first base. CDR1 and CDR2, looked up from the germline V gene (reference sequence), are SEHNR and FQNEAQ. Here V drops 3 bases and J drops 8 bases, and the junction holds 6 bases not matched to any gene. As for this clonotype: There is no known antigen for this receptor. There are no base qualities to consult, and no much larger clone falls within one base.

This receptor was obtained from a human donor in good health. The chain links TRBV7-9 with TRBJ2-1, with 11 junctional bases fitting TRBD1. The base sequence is TGTGCCAGCAGCTTCCTCGGACAGGGGGCGGATGAGCAGTTCTTC. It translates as CASSFLGQGADEQFF. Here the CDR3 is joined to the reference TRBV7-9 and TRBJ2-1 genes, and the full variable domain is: DTGVSQNPRHKITKRGQNVTFRCDPISEHNRLYWYRQTLGQGPEFLTYFQNEAQLEKSRLLSDRFSAERPKGSFSTLEIQRTEQGDSAMYLCASSFLGQGADEQFFGPGTRLTVL.